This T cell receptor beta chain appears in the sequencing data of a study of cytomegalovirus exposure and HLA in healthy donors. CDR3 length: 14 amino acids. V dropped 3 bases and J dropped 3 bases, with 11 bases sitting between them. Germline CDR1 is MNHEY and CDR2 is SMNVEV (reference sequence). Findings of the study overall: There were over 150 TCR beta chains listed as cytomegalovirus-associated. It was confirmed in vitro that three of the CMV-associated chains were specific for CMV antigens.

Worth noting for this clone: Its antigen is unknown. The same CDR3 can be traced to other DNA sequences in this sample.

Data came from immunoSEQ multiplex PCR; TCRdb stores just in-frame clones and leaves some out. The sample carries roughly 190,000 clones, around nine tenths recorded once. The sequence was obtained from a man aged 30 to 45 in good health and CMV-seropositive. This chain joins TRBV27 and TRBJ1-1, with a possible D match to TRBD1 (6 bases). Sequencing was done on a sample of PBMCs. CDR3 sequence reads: CASSFRGLDTEAFF. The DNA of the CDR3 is TGTGCCAGCAGTTTCAGGGGTTTGGACACTGAAGCTTTCTTT.